This entry concerns a single T cell receptor beta chain. The treatment is: oral pan-JAK inhibitor, 5-10 mg twice daily. Lesional scalp punch biopsies and peripheral blood were collected from alopecia areata patients. Sequencing templates came from extracted RNA that was reverse transcribed into cDNA. The assay was immunoSEQ multiplex PCR, and TCRdb's table has in-frame clones only and misses some. Of 15,000 to 20,000 clones listed, around 60% are singletons. The data were taken from a study of CD8+ T cells in alopecia areata. The CDR3 totals 18 residues. Trimming took 4 bases from V and 0 from J, leaving 18 bases between them. The germline V gene has CDR1 SEHNR and CDR2 FQNEAQ (reference sequence).

The specimen was skin, collected at week 4, from a patient treated with tofacitinib. The sequence was collected from a human donor with alopecia areata. The genes are TRBV7-9 and TRBJ2-2; D call uncertain. CDR3 sequence (DNA): TGTGCCAGCAGCTGGACGGAAATTACCAGCGCGAACACCGGGGAGCTGTTTTTT. It is translated as CASSWTEITSANTGELFF.